This paragraph reports one T cell receptor (beta chain). Its antigen is still unknown. PCR employed 60 Vbeta and 13 Jbeta primers. TCRdb's copy holds only in-frame clones and misses some; the assay was immunoSEQ multiplex PCR. The sample shows more than 100,000 clones, 80% of them seen only once. This CDR3 comprises 16 residues. In germline, CDR1 is KGHSH, CDR2 LQKENI. V was pared by 1 base and J by 4 bases, with 5 bases of the junction left unmatched. These data originate in a study of cytomegalovirus exposure and HLA in healthy donors. General study points: Prior analysis indicated that the majority of TCR beta V segments exhibited productivity approximately 90% or approximately 30% of the time. Some highly shared sequence variants likely arose as a pipeline artifact. Clonal expansion, a later analysis showed, was greater in HLA-associated TCR beta chains than in equally common others.

Healthy bone marrow donors formed the donor group. The chain uses TRBV18 and TRBJ1-5, with 9 nucleotides matching TRBD1. The specimen sequenced was PBMCs. The clonotype was recovered from a female donor in good health and CMV-seropositive. The CDR3 DNA sequence: TGTGCCAGCTCACCACAAGGGACAGGGTTGAATCAGCCCCAGCATTTT. Its protein product is CASSPQGTGLNQPQHF. Full variable domain (rest looked up from reference TRBV18 and TRBJ1-5): NAGVMQNPRHLVRRRGQEARLRCSPMKGHSHVYWYRQLPEEGLKFMVYLQKENIIDESGMPKERFSAEFPKEGPSILRIQQVVRGDSAAYFCASSPQGTGLNQPQHFGDGTRLSIL.